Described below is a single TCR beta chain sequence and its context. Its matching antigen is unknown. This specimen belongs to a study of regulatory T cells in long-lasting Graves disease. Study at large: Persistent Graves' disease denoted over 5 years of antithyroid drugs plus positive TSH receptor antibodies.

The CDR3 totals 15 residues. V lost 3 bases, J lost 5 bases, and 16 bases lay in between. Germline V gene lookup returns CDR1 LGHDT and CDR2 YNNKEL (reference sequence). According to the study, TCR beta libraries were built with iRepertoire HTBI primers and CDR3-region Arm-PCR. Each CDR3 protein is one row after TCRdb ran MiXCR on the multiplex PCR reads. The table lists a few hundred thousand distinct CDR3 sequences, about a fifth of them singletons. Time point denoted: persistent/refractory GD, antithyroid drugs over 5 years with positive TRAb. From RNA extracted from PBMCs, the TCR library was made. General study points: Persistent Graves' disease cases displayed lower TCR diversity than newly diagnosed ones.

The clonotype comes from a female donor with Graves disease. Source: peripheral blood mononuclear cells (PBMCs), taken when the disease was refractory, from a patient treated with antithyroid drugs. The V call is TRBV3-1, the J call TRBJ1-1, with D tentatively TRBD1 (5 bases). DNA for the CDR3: TGTGCCAGCAGCCACCCAGGGACCGCTCAAACTGAAGCTTTCTTT. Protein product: CASSHPGTAQTEAFF.